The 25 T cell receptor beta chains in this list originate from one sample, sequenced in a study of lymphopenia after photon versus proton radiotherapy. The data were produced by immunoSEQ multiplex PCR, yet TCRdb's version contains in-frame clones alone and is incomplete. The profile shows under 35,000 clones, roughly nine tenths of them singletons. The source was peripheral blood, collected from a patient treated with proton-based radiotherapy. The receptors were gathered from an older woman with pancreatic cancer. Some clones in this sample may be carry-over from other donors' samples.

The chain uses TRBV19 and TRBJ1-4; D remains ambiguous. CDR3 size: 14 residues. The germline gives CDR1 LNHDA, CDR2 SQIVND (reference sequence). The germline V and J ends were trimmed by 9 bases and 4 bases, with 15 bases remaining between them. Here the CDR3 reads CASSTPGYNEKLFF. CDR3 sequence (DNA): TGTGCCAGCTCAACCCCCGGATATAATGAAAAACTGTTTTTT.

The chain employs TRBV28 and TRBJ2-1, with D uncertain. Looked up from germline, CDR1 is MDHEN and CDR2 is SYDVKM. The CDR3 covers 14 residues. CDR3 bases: TGTGCGTCTCAAACTCCTAGTTACTACAATGAGCAGTTCTTC. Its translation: CASQTPSYYNEQFF.

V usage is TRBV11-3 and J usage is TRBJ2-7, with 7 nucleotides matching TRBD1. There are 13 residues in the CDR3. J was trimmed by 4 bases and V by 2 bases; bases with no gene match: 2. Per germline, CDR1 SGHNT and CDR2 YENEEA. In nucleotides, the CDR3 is TGTGCCAGCAGCTTACGACAGGGTTACGAGCAGTACTTC. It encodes CASSLRQGYEQYF.

CDR3 region: CASSLAGGTYEQYF. The DNA of the CDR3 is TGCGCCAGCAGCTTGGCGGGAGGGACCTACGAGCAGTACTTC. The chain links TRBV5-1 to TRBJ2-7; TRBD2 agrees at 8 bases. Germline V lookup: CDR1 SGHRS, CDR2 YFSETQ. V lost 0 bases, J lost 2 bases, and 1 base stayed unmatched. The CDR3 is made up of 14 amino acids.

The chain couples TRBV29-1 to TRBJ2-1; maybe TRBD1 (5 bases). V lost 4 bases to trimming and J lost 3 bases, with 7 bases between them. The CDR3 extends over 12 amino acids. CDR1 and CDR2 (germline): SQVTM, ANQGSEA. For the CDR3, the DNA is TGCAGCGTTGCAGGGAACTACAATGAGCAGTTCTTC. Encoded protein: CSVAGNYNEQFF.

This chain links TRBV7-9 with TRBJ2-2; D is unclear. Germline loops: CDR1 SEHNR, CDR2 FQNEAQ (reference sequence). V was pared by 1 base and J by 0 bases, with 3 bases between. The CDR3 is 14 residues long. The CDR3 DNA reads TGTGCCAGCAGCTTAGATACGAACACCGGGGAGCTGTTTTTT. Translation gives CASSLDTNTGELFF. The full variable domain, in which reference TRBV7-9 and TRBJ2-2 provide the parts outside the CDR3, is DTGVSQNPRHKITKRGQNVTFRCDPISEHNRLYWYRQTLGQGPEFLTYFQNEAQLEKSRLLSDRFSAERPKGSFSTLEIQRTEQGDSAMYLCASSLDTNTGELFFGEGSRLTVL.

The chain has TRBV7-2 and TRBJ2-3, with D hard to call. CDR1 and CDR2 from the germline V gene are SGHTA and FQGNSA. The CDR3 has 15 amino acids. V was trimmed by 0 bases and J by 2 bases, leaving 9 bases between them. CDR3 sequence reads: CASSLALRFTDTQYF. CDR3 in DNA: TGTGCCAGCAGCTTAGCGCTGAGGTTCACAGATACGCAGTATTTT.

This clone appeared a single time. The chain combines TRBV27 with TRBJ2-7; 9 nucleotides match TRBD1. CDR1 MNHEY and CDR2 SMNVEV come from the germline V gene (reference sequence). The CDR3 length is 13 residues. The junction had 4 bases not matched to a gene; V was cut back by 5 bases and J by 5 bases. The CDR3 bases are TGTGCCAGCAGTCGGGACAGGGTAAACGAGCAGTACTTC. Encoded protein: CASSRDRVNEQYF.

CDR3 DNA: TGTGCCAGCAGTTCCACGTATAATGGAAACACCATATATTTT. Its translation: CASSSTYNGNTIYF. The chain couples TRBV28 to TRBJ1-3; no definite D call. The germline CDR1 and CDR2 sequences are MDHEN and SYDVKM. Trimming pared 4 bases from V and 3 bases from J, leaving 10 bases between. CDR3 length equals 14 residues.

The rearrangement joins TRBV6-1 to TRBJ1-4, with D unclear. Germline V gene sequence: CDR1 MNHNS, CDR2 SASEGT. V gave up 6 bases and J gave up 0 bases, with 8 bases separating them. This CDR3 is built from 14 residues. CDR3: CASRSTATNEKLFF. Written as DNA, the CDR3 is TGTGCCAGCAGGTCGACTGCAACTAATGAAAAACTGTTTTTT.

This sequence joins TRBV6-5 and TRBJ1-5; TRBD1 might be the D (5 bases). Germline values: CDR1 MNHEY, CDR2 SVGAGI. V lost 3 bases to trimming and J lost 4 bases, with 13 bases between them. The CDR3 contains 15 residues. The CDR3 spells CASSYGWGNNQPQHF. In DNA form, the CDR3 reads TGTGCCAGCAGTTATGGATGGGGGAATAATCAGCCCCAGCATTTT.

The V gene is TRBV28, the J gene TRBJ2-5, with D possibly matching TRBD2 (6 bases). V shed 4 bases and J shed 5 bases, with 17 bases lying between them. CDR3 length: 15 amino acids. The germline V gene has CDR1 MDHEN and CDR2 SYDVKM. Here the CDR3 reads CASSSQVGGTETQYF. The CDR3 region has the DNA TGTGCCAGCAGTTCCCAGGTCGGGGGAACGGAGACCCAGTACTTC.

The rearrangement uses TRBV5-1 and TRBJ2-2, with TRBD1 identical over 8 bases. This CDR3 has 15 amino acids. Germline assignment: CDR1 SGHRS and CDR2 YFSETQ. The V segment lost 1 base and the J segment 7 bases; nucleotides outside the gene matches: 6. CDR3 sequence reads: CASSLRTGFDGELFF. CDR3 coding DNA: TGCGCCAGCAGCTTGCGGACAGGGTTCGACGGGGAGCTGTTTTTT.

In DNA form, the CDR3 reads TGTGCCAGCACTAGGGGGACGATCGAGCAGTACTTC. It translates to CASTRGTIEQYF. V gene TRBV28 combines with J gene TRBJ2-7, with D possibly TRBD1 on 6 matching bases. V gave up 7 bases and J gave up 6 bases, with 13 bases separating them. The germline CDR1 and CDR2 sequences are MDHEN and SYDVKM. This CDR3 is built from 12 residues.

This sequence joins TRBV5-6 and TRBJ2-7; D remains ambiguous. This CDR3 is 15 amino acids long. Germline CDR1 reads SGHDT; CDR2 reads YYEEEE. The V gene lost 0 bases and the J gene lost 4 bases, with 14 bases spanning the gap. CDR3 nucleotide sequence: TGTGCCAGCAGCTTGGGCCCCGGGCCAGCTTACGAGCAGTACTTC. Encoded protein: CASSLGPGPAYEQYF. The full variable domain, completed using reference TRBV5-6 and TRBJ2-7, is DAGVTQSPTHLIKTRGQQVTLRCSPKSGHDTVSWYQQALGQGPQFIFQYYEEEERQRGNFPDRFSGHQFPNYSSELNVNALLLGDSALYLCASSLGPGPAYEQYFGPGTRLTVT.

This CDR3 is CASSEELAKNIQYF. CDR3 nucleotide sequence: TGTGCCAGCAGTGAAGAGTTAGCCAAAAACATTCAGTACTTC. The chain carries TRBV2 and TRBJ2-4; no clear D. The germline gives CDR1 SNHLY, CDR2 FYNNEI. This CDR3 has 14 amino acids. Trimming removed 1 base from V and 0 bases from J, with 4 bases in between.

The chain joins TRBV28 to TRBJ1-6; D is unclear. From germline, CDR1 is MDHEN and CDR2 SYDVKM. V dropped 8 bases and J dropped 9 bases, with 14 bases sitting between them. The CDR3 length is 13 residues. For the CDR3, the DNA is TGTGCCAGCGGCCCACAGAACCTTTCACCCCTCCACTTT. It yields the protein CASGPQNLSPLHF.

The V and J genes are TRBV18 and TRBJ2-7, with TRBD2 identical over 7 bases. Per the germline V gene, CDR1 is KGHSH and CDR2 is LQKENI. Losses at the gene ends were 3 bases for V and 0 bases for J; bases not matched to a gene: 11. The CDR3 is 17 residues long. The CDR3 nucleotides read TGTGCCAGCTCACCGGACACTCGCGGGAGCGACTCCTACGAGCAGTACTTC. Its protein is CASSPDTRGSDSYEQYF.

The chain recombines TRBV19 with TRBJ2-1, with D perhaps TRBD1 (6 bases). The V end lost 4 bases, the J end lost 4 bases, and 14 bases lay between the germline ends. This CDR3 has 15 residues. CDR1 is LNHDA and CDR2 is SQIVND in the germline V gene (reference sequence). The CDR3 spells CASSTQVRGYNEQFF. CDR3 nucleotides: TGTGCCAGTAGTACCCAGGTTAGGGGGTACAATGAGCAGTTCTTC.

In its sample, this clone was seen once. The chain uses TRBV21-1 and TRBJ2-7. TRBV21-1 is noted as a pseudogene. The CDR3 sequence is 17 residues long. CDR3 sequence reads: CASSKDKRDRSQGEQYF. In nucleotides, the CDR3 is TGTGCCAGCAGCAAAGATAAGCGGGACAGATCGCAGGGCGAGCAGTACTTC.

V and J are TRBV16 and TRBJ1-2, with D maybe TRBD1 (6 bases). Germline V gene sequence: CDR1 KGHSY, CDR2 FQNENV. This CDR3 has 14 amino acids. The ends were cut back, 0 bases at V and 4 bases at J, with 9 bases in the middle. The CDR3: CASSQSTGSYGYTF. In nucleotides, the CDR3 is TGTGCCAGCAGCCAATCTACAGGGAGCTATGGCTACACCTTC.

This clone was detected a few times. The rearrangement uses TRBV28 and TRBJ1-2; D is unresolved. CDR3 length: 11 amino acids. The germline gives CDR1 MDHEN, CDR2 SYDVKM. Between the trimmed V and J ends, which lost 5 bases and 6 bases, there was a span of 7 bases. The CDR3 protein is CASSRTDGYTF. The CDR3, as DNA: TGTGCCAGCAGTCGGACCGATGGCTACACCTTC.

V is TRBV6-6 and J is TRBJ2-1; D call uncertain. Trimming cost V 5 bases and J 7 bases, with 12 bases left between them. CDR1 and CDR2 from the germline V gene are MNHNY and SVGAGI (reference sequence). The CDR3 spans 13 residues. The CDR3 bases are TGTGCCAGCAGTCGGAACCGCTGGAATGAGCAGTTCTTC. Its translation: CASSRNRWNEQFF.

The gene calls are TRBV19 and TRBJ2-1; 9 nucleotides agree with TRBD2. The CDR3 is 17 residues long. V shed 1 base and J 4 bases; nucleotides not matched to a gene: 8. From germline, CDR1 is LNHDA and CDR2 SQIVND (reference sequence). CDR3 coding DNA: TGTGCCAGTAGTATAGGGGTCCGCCTAGCGGGATACAATGAGCAGTTCTTC. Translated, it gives CASSIGVRLAGYNEQFF.

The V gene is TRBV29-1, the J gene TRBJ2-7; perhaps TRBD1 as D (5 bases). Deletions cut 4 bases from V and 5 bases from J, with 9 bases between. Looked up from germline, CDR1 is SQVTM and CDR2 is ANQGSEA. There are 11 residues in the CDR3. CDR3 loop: CSVVRVDEQYF. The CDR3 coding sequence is TGCAGCGTTGTCAGGGTCGACGAGCAGTACTTC.